A selection of T cell receptor beta chains follows, all from one sample in a study of long-term antiretroviral therapy in people with HIV. Sequencing used immunoSEQ multiplex PCR; TCRdb keeps in-frame clones, though not all of them. Seen here are approximately 18,000 clones, approximately 93% observed once, and the top ten hold under 15%. The specimen was unsorted PBMCs, collected 0.6 years after starting antiretroviral therapy. The source is a woman aged 40 to 55 with HIV. CDR3s include the opening cysteine and the closing phenylalanine or tryptophan. Each record gives: CDR3 length, J gene, clone size, D gene, V gene, CDR3 protein, CDR3 DNA. A D gene is named only where the DNA matches it firmly. Some rows have no size entry. The others give once, few or many, or a class for an expanded clone.

len: 15
j_gene: TRBJ2-7
abundance: NA
d_gene: NA
v_gene: TRBV27
CDR3aa: CASSLYRALGYEQYF
CDR3nt: TGTGCCAGCAGTTTATACCGGGCCTTAGGGTACGAGCAGTACTTC

len: 17
j_gene: TRBJ2-5
abundance: few
d_gene: TRBD1
v_gene: TRBV18
CDR3aa: CASSPTTGGAEGETQYF
CDR3nt: TGTGCCAGCTCACCTACGACAGGGGGCGCTGAGGGGGAGACCCAGTACTTC

len: 15
j_gene: TRBJ2-2
abundance: NA
d_gene: NA
v_gene: TRBV5-1
CDR3aa: CASSPGTRNTGELFF
CDR3nt: TGCGCCAGCAGTCCGGGGACAAGAAACACCGGGGAGCTGTTTTTT

len: 15
j_gene: TRBJ1-4
abundance: NA
d_gene: NA
v_gene: TRBV18
CDR3aa: CASSPSGRGAEKLFF
CDR3nt: TGTGCCAGCTCACCATCCGGCAGGGGTGCTGAAAAACTGTTTTTT

len: 17
j_gene: TRBJ2-7
abundance: NA
d_gene: NA
v_gene: TRBV4-1
CDR3aa: CASSQADGSRKSYEQYF
CDR3nt: TGCGCCAGCAGCCAAGCTGATGGGTCCAGGAAATCCTACGAGCAGTACTTC

len: 16
j_gene: TRBJ2-5
abundance: NA
d_gene: TRBD2
v_gene: TRBV7-2
CDR3aa: CASSPSNGGGRETQYF
CDR3nt: TGTGCCAGCAGCCCCTCCAACGGGGGGGGCCGAGAGACCCAGTACTTC

len: 16
j_gene: TRBJ1-2
abundance: NA
d_gene: TRBD1
v_gene: TRBV7-9
CDR3aa: CASSLGGGGASDGYTF
CDR3nt: TGTGCCAGCAGCCTGGGGGGAGGGGGCGCGTCGGATGGCTACACCTTC

len: 15
j_gene: TRBJ2-7
abundance: NA
d_gene: NA
v_gene: TRBV5-1
CDR3aa: CASRGLGRASYEQYF
CDR3nt: TGCGCCAGCAGAGGTCTTGGCAGGGCATCCTACGAGCAGTACTTC

len: 23
j_gene: TRBJ1-2
abundance: NA
d_gene: TRBD1
v_gene: TRBV19
CDR3aa: CASSKYLPGQGPPLIHLNYGYTF
CDR3nt: TGTGCCAGTAGTAAATATCTCCCGGGACAGGGGCCACCACTCATCCATCTTAACTATGGCTACACCTTC

len: 16
j_gene: TRBJ2-1
abundance: NA
d_gene: NA
v_gene: TRBV4-3
CDR3aa: CASSQDYSPNYNEQFF
CDR3nt: TGCGCCAGCAGCCAAGATTATTCCCCAAATTACAATGAGCAGTTCTTC

len: 13
j_gene: TRBJ2-5
abundance: NA
d_gene: NA
v_gene: TRBV29-1
CDR3aa: CSGGWQGGKTQYF
CDR3nt: TGCAGCGGGGGATGGCAGGGGGGAAAGACCCAGTACTTC

len: 18
j_gene: TRBJ2-5
abundance: NA
d_gene: NA
v_gene: TRBV5-1
CDR3aa: CASSLEGRGVQTGETQYF
CDR3nt: TGCGCCAGCAGCCTCGAGGGCAGGGGCGTTCAGACGGGCGAGACCCAGTACTTC

len: 12
j_gene: TRBJ1-1
abundance: NA
d_gene: NA
v_gene: TRBV11-2
CDR3aa: CASSLNQGSAFF
CDR3nt: TGTGCCAGCAGCCTGAATCAGGGTTCAGCTTTCTTT

len: 14
j_gene: TRBJ2-1
abundance: NA
d_gene: TRBD1
v_gene: TRBV29-1
CDR3aa: CSVLQGKLYNEQFF
CDR3nt: TGCAGCGTGTTACAGGGGAAACTCTACAATGAGCAGTTCTTC

len: 15
j_gene: TRBJ1-4
abundance: NA
d_gene: NA
v_gene: TRBV19
CDR3aa: CASSIVAETNEKLFF
CDR3nt: TGTGCCAGTAGTATAGTGGCAGAAACTAATGAAAAACTGTTTTTT

len: 12
j_gene: TRBJ2-7
abundance: NA
d_gene: NA
v_gene: TRBV6-5
CDR3aa: CASSSIGYEQYF
CDR3nt: TGTGCCAGCAGTTCCATCGGCTACGAGCAGTACTTC

len: 17
j_gene: TRBJ1-2
abundance: NA
d_gene: TRBD1
v_gene: TRBV7-8
CDR3aa: CASSFNTRTGGPYGYTF
CDR3nt: TGTGCCAGCAGCTTTAATACTCGGACAGGGGGCCCCTATGGCTACACCTTC

len: 15
j_gene: TRBJ2-7
abundance: NA
d_gene: TRBD1
v_gene: TRBV6-4
CDR3aa: CASRLQGDSSYEQYF
CDR3nt: TGTGCCAGCAGACTACAGGGGGATAGCTCCTACGAGCAGTACTTC

len: 14
j_gene: TRBJ2-2
abundance: NA
d_gene: TRBD1
v_gene: TRBV10-2
CDR3aa: CASSRGSNTGELFF
CDR3nt: TGCGCCAGCAGCAGGGGGTCGAACACCGGGGAGCTGTTTTTT

len: 13
j_gene: TRBJ1-2
abundance: NA
d_gene: NA
v_gene: TRBV21-1
CDR3aa: CASSPGINYGYTF
CDR3nt: TGTGCCAGCAGCCCTGGGATCAACTATGGCTACACCTTC

len: 15
j_gene: TRBJ1-1
abundance: NA
d_gene: TRBD1
v_gene: TRBV5-5
CDR3aa: CASSLSQGASTEAFF
CDR3nt: TGTGCCAGCAGCTTATCGCAGGGGGCGTCAACTGAAGCTTTCTTT

len: 16
j_gene: TRBJ2-7
abundance: NA
d_gene: TRBD2
v_gene: TRBV7-6
CDR3aa: CASSSGSAGGVYEQYF
CDR3nt: TGTGCCAGCAGCTCCGGATCCGCGGGGGGTGTGTACGAGCAGTACTTC

len: 14
j_gene: TRBJ1-4
abundance: NA
d_gene: TRBD1
v_gene: TRBV7-9
CDR3aa: CASSFQTGDEKLFF
CDR3nt: TGTGCCAGCAGCTTTCAGACAGGGGACGAAAAACTGTTTTTT

len: 14
j_gene: TRBJ1-4
abundance: NA
d_gene: NA
v_gene: TRBV15
CDR3aa: CATSRGGGGEKLFF
CDR3nt: TGTGCCACCAGCAGAGGAGGAGGAGGAGAAAAACTGTTTTTT

len: 15
j_gene: TRBJ1-5
abundance: NA
d_gene: TRBD1
v_gene: TRBV10-3
CDR3aa: CAISLGGTGVQPQHF
CDR3nt: TGTGCCATCAGCTTAGGGGGGACAGGGGTCCAGCCCCAGCATTTT

len: 14
j_gene: TRBJ1-1
abundance: NA
d_gene: NA
v_gene: TRBV4-1
CDR3aa: CASSLGLRNTEAFF
CDR3nt: TGCGCCAGCAGCCTTGGATTAAGGAACACTGAAGCTTTCTTT

len: 14
j_gene: TRBJ2-5
abundance: NA
d_gene: NA
v_gene: TRBV7-8
CDR3aa: CATKGGRGQETQYF
CDR3nt: TGTGCCACGAAGGGGGGGCGGGGGCAAGAGACCCAGTACTTC

len: 18
j_gene: TRBJ2-3
abundance: NA
d_gene: NA
v_gene: TRBV7-9
CDR3aa: CASSFWGDRPFSADTQYF
CDR3nt: TGTGCCAGCAGCTTCTGGGGGGATAGACCTTTTTCGGCAGATACGCAGTATTTT

len: 16
j_gene: TRBJ2-5
abundance: NA
d_gene: NA
v_gene: TRBV10-3
CDR3aa: CAISESWGKEYETQYF
CDR3nt: TGTGCCATCAGTGAGTCCTGGGGAAAGGAGTACGAGACCCAGTACTTC

len: 12
j_gene: TRBJ1-3
abundance: NA
d_gene: NA
v_gene: TRBV6-5
CDR3aa: CASKDPLNTIYF
CDR3nt: TGTGCCAGCAAGGATCCTCTGAACACCATATATTTT

len: 16
j_gene: TRBJ1-2
abundance: few
d_gene: TRBD1
v_gene: TRBV6-1
CDR3aa: CASSESKGAGDYGYTF
CDR3nt: TGTGCCAGCAGTGAATCAAAGGGGGCTGGAGATTATGGCTACACCTTC

len: 15
j_gene: TRBJ1-1
abundance: NA
d_gene: TRBD1
v_gene: TRBV27
CDR3aa: CASSLLPTGGTEAFF
CDR3nt: TGTGCCAGCAGTTTATTGCCGACAGGGGGCACTGAAGCTTTCTTT

len: 15
j_gene: TRBJ2-3
abundance: NA
d_gene: NA
v_gene: TRBV6-4
CDR3aa: CASTEYPGFTDTQYF
CDR3nt: TGTGCCAGCACCGAATACCCTGGATTCACAGATACGCAGTATTTT

len: 13
j_gene: TRBJ1-1
abundance: NA
d_gene: NA
v_gene: TRBV11-2
CDR3aa: CASSLQVHTEAFF
CDR3nt: TGTGCCAGCAGCTTACAGGTGCACACTGAAGCTTTCTTT